The 25 T cell receptor beta chains presented below share a single source sample, sequenced in a study of PD-1 blockade in mismatch repair-deficient tumors (dated by TCRdb to between 2016 and 2019). Receptor libraries were prepared by the immunoSEQ multiplex PCR assay. Here the immuneACCESS table is served through TCRdb, limited to in-frame sequences with V and J called. Missing clones are a known gap in these copies; in checked studies unresolved V genes cover under half, and the rest lacks a known reason. The sample profile shows approximately 50,000 clones; 78% of them were found once. The ten top clones hold around 3.4% of the sample. This material consisted of peripheral blood, taken 4 weeks after starting pembrolizumab. The receptor source for this set is an adult with mismatch repair-deficient cancer.

The chain carries TRBV10-2 and TRBJ2-3; D is undetermined. The CDR3 is made up of 15 amino acids. Deletions cut 8 bases from V and 6 bases from J, with 21 bases between. The germline gives CDR1 WSHSY, CDR2 SAAADI. CDR3 region: CASQDRPVVTDTQYF. As DNA, the CDR3 is TGCGCCAGCCAGGACCGCCCCGTGGTGACGGATACGCAGTATTTT.

This clone was found a few times. J is TRBJ2-7 and V is TRBV20-1, with unresolved D. CDR3 length: 11 residues. Trimming removed 6 bases at V and 5 bases at J, with 11 bases between. Germline-derived CDR1 and CDR2 are DFQATT and SNEGSKA (reference sequence). CDR3 nucleotide sequence: TGCAGTGCCCCGAAGGTCCACGAGCAGTACTTC. Translating gives CSAPKVHEQYF.

The chain links TRBV19 to TRBJ2-2, with 8 bases fitting TRBD1. The CDR3 loop spans 17 amino acids. J gave up 3 bases and V 6 bases, and 12 bases lay outside the gene matches. In germline, CDR1 is LNHDA, CDR2 SQIVND (reference sequence). The CDR3 spells CASSLLLTGADTGELFF. As DNA, the CDR3 is TGTGCCAGTAGCCTTCTCTTGACAGGGGCGGACACCGGGGAGCTGTTTTTT.

This clone came up a few times. This rearrangement joins TRBV4-1 to TRBJ2-1; D unclear. Germline loops: CDR1 MGHRA, CDR2 YSYEKL. The CDR3 has 11 residues. Trimming pared 1 base from V and 9 bases from J, leaving 4 bases between. CDR3 bases: TGCGCCAGCAGCCAAGGTGGTGAGCAGTTCTTC. Translating it yields CASSQGGEQFF.

The chain carries TRBV5-5 and TRBJ1-1, with D unresolved. The CDR3 extends over 14 amino acids. Germline assignment: CDR1 SGHKS and CDR2 YYEKEE (reference sequence). With 4 bases removed from V and 1 base from J, the gap between germline ends came to 11 bases. DNA for the CDR3: TGTGCCAGCAGCATCGGATGGTCGAACACTGAAGCTTTCTTT. Translating gives CASSIGWSNTEAFF.

The genes are TRBV6-4 and TRBJ2-1, with 8 bases lining up with TRBD2. Germline loops: CDR1 MRHNA, CDR2 SNTAGT. The CDR3 extends over 13 amino acids. The junction had 6 bases not matched to a gene; V was cut back by 6 bases and J by 8 bases. The CDR3 DNA follows: TGTGCCAGCAGCCGGGAGGGCTCCCATGAGCAGTTCTTC. Protein product: CASSREGSHEQFF.

The chain carries TRBV5-4 and TRBJ2-3, with a possible D match to TRBD2 (5 bases). The CDR3 contains 15 residues. CDR1 SGHNT and CDR2 YYREEE come from the germline V gene (reference sequence). V shed 4 bases and J shed 0 bases, with 12 bases lying between them. In nucleotides, the CDR3 is TGTGCCAGCAGCCCCAGCGGAATTAGCACAGATACGCAGTATTTT. It encodes CASSPSGISTDTQYF.

The count of this clone is one. This rearrangement joins TRBV29-1 to TRBJ2-1; perhaps TRBD2 as D (5 bases). Trimming removed 4 bases at V and 3 bases at J, with 10 bases between. This CDR3 has 13 residues. The germline CDR1 and CDR2 sequences are SQVTM and ANQGSEA. CDR3 sequence: CSVGRLNYNEQFF. The CDR3 coding sequence is TGCAGCGTTGGGAGGCTAAACTACAATGAGCAGTTCTTC.

The V call is TRBV9, the J call TRBJ1-2; 7 bases line up with TRBD1. Trimming at V came to 0 bases and at J to 4 bases, leaving 3 bases not matched to a gene. CDR1 and CDR2 (germline): SGDLS, YYNGEE. The length of the CDR3 is 14 residues. DNA of the CDR3: TGTGCCAGCAGCGTAGACAGGGGAGGCTATGGCTACACCTTC. Translation: CASSVDRGGYGYTF.

The chain carries TRBV19 and TRBJ2-7; D ambiguous. The germline V gene encodes CDR1 LNHDA and CDR2 SQIVND (reference sequence). V was shortened by 1 base and J by 0 bases, with 10 bases between the two germline ends. The CDR3 has 15 amino acids. The CDR3 DNA follows: TGTGCCAGTAGTATAGGGCCGGAGAGCTCCTACGAGCAGTACTTC. Translating it yields CASSIGPESSYEQYF.

J is TRBJ2-2 and V is TRBV7-9; the match to TRBD2 covers 7 bases. The V and J ends lost 5 bases and 0 bases, in that order; junction bases with no gene match: 6. Looked up from germline, CDR1 is SEHNR and CDR2 is FQNEAQ (reference sequence). This CDR3 has 16 amino acids. The DNA for the CDR3 is TGTGCCAGCAGCACCCTCGGACTAGCGAACACCGGGGAGCTGTTTTTT. It translates to CASSTLGLANTGELFF.

The sample holds a few counts of this clone. This chain connects TRBV11-2 to TRBJ2-1, with a weak D call TRBD1 (6 bases). The CDR3 contains 12 residues. Germline V gene data show CDR1 as SGHAT and CDR2 as FQNNGV. V gave up 8 bases and J gave up 12 bases, with 17 bases separating them. The CDR3 here is CASLGSRGGQFF. CDR3 nucleotide sequence: TGTGCCAGCCTGGGGAGCAGGGGTGGGCAGTTCTTC.

In this sample, this clone turned up once. The chain couples TRBV27 to TRBJ1-1; 9 positions match TRBD1. The CDR3 extends over 14 amino acids. CDR1 is MNHEY and CDR2 is SMNVEV in the germline V gene (reference sequence). V lost 2 bases to trimming and J lost 5 bases; unmatched junction nucleotides: 3. CDR3: CASSLLQGATEAFF. The CDR3 DNA follows: TGTGCCAGCAGTTTACTACAGGGGGCAACTGAAGCTTTCTTT.

The chain has TRBV9 and TRBJ2-7; tentative D call: TRBD1 (6 bases). The germline V and J ends were trimmed by 0 bases and 1 base, with 20 bases remaining between them. The CDR3 covers 18 residues. Germline V gene sequence: CDR1 SGDLS, CDR2 YYNGEE. CDR3 region: CASSVGPQTGSNSYEQYF. In DNA, the CDR3 is TGTGCCAGCAGCGTAGGCCCCCAGACAGGTTCAAATTCCTACGAGCAGTACTTC.

The chain has TRBV4-2 and TRBJ1-5; no firm D call. CDR1 and CDR2 (germline): LGHNA, YNFKEQ. This CDR3 region has 13 residues. V gave up 1 base and J gave up 5 bases, with 6 bases separating them. CDR3 in DNA: TGTGCCAGCAGCCAAGGTGAATATCAGCCCCAGCATTTT. Translation gives CASSQGEYQPQHF.

CDR3 sequence: CASSLFGGNTEAFF. The CDR3 DNA reads TGTGCCAGCAGCCTCTTCGGGGGGAACACTGAAGCTTTCTTT. The J gene is TRBJ1-1, the V gene TRBV25-1, with TRBD1 as a possible D gene (5 bases). Germline-derived CDR1 and CDR2 are MGHDK and SYGVNS. V gave up 6 bases and J gave up 1 base, with 12 bases separating them. The CDR3 spans 14 residues.

The V call is TRBV19, the J call TRBJ2-5; the match to TRBD1 covers 8 bases. V was pared by 4 bases and J by 5 bases, with 6 bases of the junction left unmatched. CDR1 and CDR2 from the germline V gene are LNHDA and SQIVND (reference sequence). The CDR3 has 14 amino acids. CDR3 sequence: CASSTGQGWETQYF. CDR3 sequence (DNA): TGTGCCAGTAGTACAGGACAGGGATGGGAGACCCAGTACTTC.

The rearrangement joins TRBV4-3 to TRBJ1-2; D is uncertain. V lost 0 bases and J lost 5, with 16 bases in between. Germline CDR1 reads LGHNA; CDR2 reads YSLEER. The CDR3 extends over 16 amino acids. CDR3 DNA: TGCGCCAGCAGCCAAGAGACTACTGGGAGGATTTATGGCTACACCTTC. This codes for CASSQETTGRIYGYTF.

V usage is TRBV11-2 and J usage is TRBJ2-7; 8 bases are shared with TRBD1. J was trimmed by 6 bases and V by 1 base; bases with no gene match: 8. The CDR3 is 15 amino acids. Per the germline V gene, CDR1 is SGHAT and CDR2 is FQNNGV. CDR3 DNA: TGTGCCAGCAGCTTAGTGCAGGGGGCGATAAGCGAGCAGTACTTC. Its translation: CASSLVQGAISEQYF.

J is TRBJ2-2 and V is TRBV6-1, with 14 bases matching TRBD2. The CDR3 length is 16 residues. Looked up from germline, CDR1 is MNHNS and CDR2 is SASEGT. Trimming removed 4 bases from V and 7 bases from J; junction bases left unmatched: 5. CDR3 nucleotides: TGTGCCAGCAGTGGACTAGCGGGAGGGCGGAGCGGGGAGCTGTTTTTT. This gives the protein CASSGLAGGRSGELFF.

This chain connects TRBV5-6 to TRBJ1-3; 8 nucleotides align to TRBD1. The CDR3 consists of 17 residues. In germline, CDR1 is SGHDT, CDR2 YYEEEE. Trimming cost V 4 bases and J 1 base; bases outside gene matches: 10. CDR3 nucleotide sequence: TGTGCCAGCAGCCCGTCTGGGACAGGTCTGTCTGGAAACACCATATATTTT. Encoded protein: CASSPSGTGLSGNTIYF. The whole variable domain, remainder taken from reference TRBV5-6 and TRBJ1-3, is DAGVTQSPTHLIKTRGQQVTLRCSPKSGHDTVSWYQQALGQGPQFIFQYYEEEERQRGNFPDRFSGHQFPNYSSELNVNALLLGDSALYLCASSPSGTGLSGNTIYFGEGSWLTVV.

This sequence joins TRBV19 and TRBJ2-3; D is perhaps TRBD2 (6 bases). This CDR3 contains 14 residues. Per germline, CDR1 LNHDA and CDR2 SQIVND (reference sequence). Trimming took off 5 bases at V and 6 bases at J, with 15 bases between the two ends. In nucleotides, the CDR3 is TGTGCCAGTAGTCACGGGAGCTCCGGGGATACGCAGTATTTT. It is translated as CASSHGSSGDTQYF.

This clone was recorded once. The DNA of the CDR3 is TGTGCCAGCAGCTTAGGACAGCTATACGAGCAGTACTTC. This gives the protein CASSLGQLYEQYF. The chain couples TRBV7-9 to TRBJ2-7, with TRBD1 as a possible D gene (5 bases). V lost 1 base, J lost 4 bases, and 8 bases lay in between. CDR3 size: 13 residues. Germline V gives CDR1 SEHNR, CDR2 FQNEAQ (reference sequence).

This chain links TRBV4-1 with TRBJ1-4, with TRBD1 identical over 8 bases. Trimming cost V 5 bases and J 3 bases; bases outside gene matches: 5. This CDR3 contains 15 residues. Germline V gene lookup returns CDR1 MGHRA and CDR2 YSYEKL. The CDR3: CASSIRQGSNEKLFF. For the CDR3, the DNA is TGCGCCAGCAGCATCCGACAGGGGTCTAATGAAAAACTGTTTTTT.

This clone was detected only once. The rearrangement links TRBV28 to TRBJ2-1, with TRBD2 matching 11 bases. CDR1 is MDHEN and CDR2 is SYDVKM in the germline V gene. The CDR3 spans 16 residues. The trim removed 5 bases at V and 5 bases at J, leaving 8 bases unmatched. The CDR3 DNA sequence: TGTGCCAGCAGTACGCCCGGGACTAGCGGAAACAATGAGCAGTTCTTC. It translates to CASSTPGTSGNNEQFF.